The 11 T cell receptor beta chains given below trace back to one sample, sequenced in a study of type 1 regulatory T cells. TCRdb re-called the reads with MiXCR, one entry per CDR3 protein. The repertoire holds 63,000 or so distinct CDR3 sequences, with approximately 50% as singletons. Antigens of these TCRs are unknown. The specimen was cultured non-Tr1 T cells, either the whole culture or a sorted T cell fraction (not recorded which). These receptors were collected from a human donor in good health.

The chain links TRBV29-1 to TRBJ2-7; possibly TRBD2 for D (5 bases). Germline CDR1 is SQVTM and CDR2 is ANQGSEA. V lost 7 bases and J 3 bases, leaving 13 bases between the germline ends. The CDR3 runs 12 residues. The CDR3 protein is CSAAGLFYEQYF. CDR3 nucleotide sequence: TGCAGCGCCGCGGGCCTCTTCTACGAGCAGTACTTC.

The chain is built from TRBV2 and TRBJ1-3, with a tentative D call TRBD1 (5 bases). CDR3 length: 12 amino acids. Germline V gene data show CDR1 as SNHLY and CDR2 as FYNNEI. The germline V and J ends were trimmed by 8 bases and 3 bases, with 8 bases remaining between them. CDR3 coding DNA: TGTGCCAGCGGGACTTATGGAAACACCATATATTTT. It encodes CASGTYGNTIYF.

V and J are TRBV2 and TRBJ2-3; 14 bases align to TRBD2. Unmatched junction bases numbered 13, after V lost 6 bases and J lost 5 bases. Germline-derived CDR1 and CDR2 are SNHLY and FYNNEI. The CDR3 totals 18 residues. CDR3 coding DNA: TGTGCCAGCAGCAGCTCCATGACTAGCGGGGGGGCGAGAGATACGCAGTATTTT. Protein sequence: CASSSSMTSGGARDTQYF.

In its sample, this clonotype was seen a few times. CDR3 protein: CASSLGRQVDGYTF. The CDR3 nucleotides are TGTGCCAGCAGCTTAGGGCGTCAGGTTGATGGCTACACCTTC. The V call is TRBV7-8, the J call TRBJ1-2, with D hard to call. Trimming took 1 base from V and 6 from J, leaving 12 bases between them. Germline CDR1 is SGHVS and CDR2 is FQNEAQ. This CDR3 spans 14 amino acids.

This chain joins TRBV5-4 and TRBJ2-6, with 7 bases identical to TRBD1. Germline values: CDR1 SGHNT, CDR2 YYREEE (reference sequence). V lost 2 bases, J lost 2 bases, and 1 base stayed unmatched. This CDR3 spans 15 amino acids. CDR3 in amino acids: CASSLQGTGANVLTF. In DNA form, the CDR3 reads TGTGCCAGCAGCTTACAGGGGACTGGGGCCAACGTCCTGACTTTC.

This clonotype has only one observation. CDR3 nucleotide sequence: TGTGCCAGCAGTTATATCCACAGGGCTGGGTCTTCCCAGTACTTC. Encoded protein: CASSYIHRAGSSQYF. The V gene is TRBV12-3 or TRBV12-4, the J gene TRBJ2-5; TRBD1 might be the D (6 bases). The germline V and J ends were trimmed by 4 bases and 9 bases, with 21 bases remaining between them. The CDR3 runs 15 residues.

This chain joins TRBV5-1 and TRBJ2-7; 10 bases agree with TRBD1. CDR1 and CDR2 from the germline V gene are SGHRS and YFSETQ. The CDR3 consists of 16 residues. V shed 0 bases and J 9 bases; nucleotides not matched to a gene: 12. This CDR3 is CASSLAARTGGFVQYF. CDR3 bases: TGCGCCAGCAGCTTGGCGGCGAGGACAGGGGGTTTTGTGCAGTACTTC.

The rearrangement joins TRBV2 to TRBJ2-5, with D possibly matching TRBD1 (6 bases). This CDR3 is 11 amino acids long. Germline CDR1 SNHLY, CDR2 FYNNEI. The V and J ends lost 6 bases and 8 bases respectively, with 10 bases between them. The CDR3 loop reads CASSPGGTQYF. DNA of the CDR3: TGTGCCAGCAGCCCTGGGGGCACCCAGTACTTC.

This clonotype was picked up a small number of times. The gene calls are TRBV6-1 and TRBJ1-5; 11 bases agree with TRBD1. The CDR3 spans 16 residues. The germline V gene encodes CDR1 MNHNS and CDR2 SASEGT. Unmatched junction bases numbered 10, after V lost 7 bases and J lost 5 bases. CDR3 region: CASTPLDRGRYQPQHF. The CDR3 nucleotides read TGTGCCAGCACCCCCTTGGACAGGGGGCGTTATCAGCCCCAGCATTTT.

This clonotype was detected only a few times. This chain joins TRBV9 and TRBJ2-1, with TRBD1 matching 8 bases. Germline trimming cut 0 bases from V and 2 bases from J; bases unmatched to any gene: 1. CDR1 SGDLS and CDR2 YYNGEE come from the germline V gene. This CDR3 spans 15 amino acids. CDR3 region: CASSVDRGAYNEQFF. The CDR3 DNA sequence: TGTGCCAGCAGCGTAGACAGGGGGGCCTACAATGAGCAGTTCTTC. The full variable domain, rest sourced from reference TRBV9 and TRBJ2-1, is DSGVTQTPKHLITATGQRVTLRCSPRSGDLSVYWYQQSLDQGLQFLIQYYNGEERAKGNILERFSAQQFPDLHSELNLSSLELGDSALYFCASSVDRGAYNEQFFGPGTRLTVL.

The CDR3 nucleotides read TGTGCCAGCAGTTTGACAGGGGGCAGGGAGCCCCAGCATTTT. This sequence encodes CASSLTGGREPQHF. The gene calls are TRBV12-3 or TRBV12-4 and TRBJ1-5, with 10 bases aligning to TRBD1. J was trimmed by 8 bases and V by 3 bases; bases with no gene match: 4. The length of the CDR3 is 14 residues.